The entry below describes one TCR beta chain. The CDR3 is made up of 19 amino acids. V was pared by 4 bases and J by 0 bases, with 14 bases of the junction left unmatched. Germline V lookup: CDR1 SGHRS, CDR2 YFSETQ. This record belongs to a study of blood T cell repertoires in COVID-19. The assay was immunoSEQ multiplex PCR, and TCRdb's table has in-frame clones only and misses some. The sample yields about 26,000 clones, roughly 90% seen once. Sequenced material: peripheral blood. The chain joins TRBV5-1 to TRBJ2-3; 10 nucleotides match TRBD2. This TCR derives from a human donor in a cohort sampled during active COVID-19. The CDR3 loop reads CASSKIGTSVSPSTDTQYF. The CDR3 DNA sequence: TGCGCCAGCAGCAAGATAGGGACTAGCGTAAGCCCTAGCACAGATACGCAGTATTTT.